This paragraph reports one T cell receptor (beta chain). The sample comes from a study of blood T cell repertoires in COVID-19. Study-level background: COVID-19 samples from acute and convalescent phases originated in the United States, Italy and Spain. Sources were T cells, B-cell-depleted T cells, or PBMCs; the material itself was cDNA or gDNA.

Trimming left V 4 bases short and J 4 bases short, with 8 bases between. This CDR3 region has 12 residues. The germline gives CDR1 SGHDT, CDR2 YYEEEE. Per the original methods: Estimation of nucleated cell counts was performed using reference gene primer amplification. TCRdb's copy holds only in-frame clones and misses some; the assay was immunoSEQ multiplex PCR. V, J and clone size are taken as reported in that table, and D and trimming were inferred from the DNA itself. The table shows 70,000 to 80,000 clones, with about 80% occurring only once. The sequenced sample was peripheral blood. J is TRBJ1-2 and V is TRBV5-6, with D maybe TRBD1 (5 bases). This receptor was obtained from a man aged 45-60 years with acute or convalescent COVID-19. The DNA of the CDR3 is TGTGCCAGCAGCACAAGGGGCTATGGCTACACCTTC. Translated: CASSTRGYGYTF.